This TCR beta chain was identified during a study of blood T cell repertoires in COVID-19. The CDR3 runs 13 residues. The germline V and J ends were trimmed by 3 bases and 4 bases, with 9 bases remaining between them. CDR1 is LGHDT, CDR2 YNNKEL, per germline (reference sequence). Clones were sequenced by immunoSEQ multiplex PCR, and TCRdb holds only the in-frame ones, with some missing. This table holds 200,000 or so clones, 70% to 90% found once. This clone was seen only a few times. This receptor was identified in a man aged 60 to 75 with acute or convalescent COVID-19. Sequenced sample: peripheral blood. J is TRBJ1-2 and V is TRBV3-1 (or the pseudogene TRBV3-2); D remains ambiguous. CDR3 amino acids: CASSQGSGYGYTF. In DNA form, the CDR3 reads TGTGCCAGCAGCCAGGGCTCCGGCTATGGCTACACCTTC.